This T cell receptor (beta chain) was profiled in a study of graft-versus-host responses after intestinal transplantation. Study-level background: All recipients were transplanted with multivisceral, liver-intestinal, or isolated intestinal grafts.

A word on this clone: Its antigen is unknown.

Study-wide results and caveats: Present in recipient marrow, GvH clones included some that appeared first in ileum or blood.

The CDR3 loop spans 14 amino acids. Germline lookup yields CDR1 SGHAT and CDR2 FQNNGV. The V end was cut by 2 bases, the J end by 9 bases, with 14 bases between. Sequencing used immunoSEQ multiplex PCR; TCRdb keeps in-frame clones, though not all of them. The sample holds under 90,000 clones, around 87% seen once. Source: unstimulated CD8+ T cells sorted from spleen or lymph node cells, taken before transplant. This chain connects TRBV11-2 to TRBJ2-1, with D uncertain. The sequence was collected from a human donor who was the organ donor for an intestinal transplant. The CDR3 is CASSLLTPNGEQFF. The CDR3 DNA sequence: TGTGCCAGCAGCTTATTAACCCCGAACGGTGAGCAGTTCTTC.